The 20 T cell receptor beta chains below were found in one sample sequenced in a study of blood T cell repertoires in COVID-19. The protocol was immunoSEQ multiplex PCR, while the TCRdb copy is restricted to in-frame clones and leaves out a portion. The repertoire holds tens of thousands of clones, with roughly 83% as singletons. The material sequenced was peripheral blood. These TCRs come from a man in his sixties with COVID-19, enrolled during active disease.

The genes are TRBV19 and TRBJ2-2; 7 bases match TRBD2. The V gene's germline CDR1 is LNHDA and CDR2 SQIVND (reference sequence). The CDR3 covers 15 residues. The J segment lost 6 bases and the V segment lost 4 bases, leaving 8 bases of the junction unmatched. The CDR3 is CASSTAGEGAGELFF. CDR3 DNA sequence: TGTGCCAGTAGTACTGCGGGAGAAGGGGCCGGGGAGCTGTTTTTT.

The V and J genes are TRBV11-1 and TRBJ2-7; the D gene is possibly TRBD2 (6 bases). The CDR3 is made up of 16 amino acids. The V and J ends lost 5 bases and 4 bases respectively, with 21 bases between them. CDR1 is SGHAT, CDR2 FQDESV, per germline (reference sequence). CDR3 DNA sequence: TGTGCCAGCAGCCCGGGCGGCACCTTTGGGACTTACGAGCAGTACTTC. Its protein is CASSPGGTFGTYEQYF.

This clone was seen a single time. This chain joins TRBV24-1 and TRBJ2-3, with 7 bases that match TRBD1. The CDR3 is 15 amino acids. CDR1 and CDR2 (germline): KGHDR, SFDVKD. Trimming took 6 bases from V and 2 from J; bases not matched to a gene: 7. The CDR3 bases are TGTGCCACCAGTAAAACCGGGACAGCCACAGATACGCAGTATTTT. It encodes CATSKTGTATDTQYF.

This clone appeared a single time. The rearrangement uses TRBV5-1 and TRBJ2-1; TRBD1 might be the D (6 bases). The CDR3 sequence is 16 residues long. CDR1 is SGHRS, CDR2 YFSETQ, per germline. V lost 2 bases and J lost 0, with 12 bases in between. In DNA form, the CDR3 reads TGCGCCAGCAGCTTAGGACAGTTAAGCTCCTACAATGAGCAGTTCTTC. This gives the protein CASSLGQLSSYNEQFF.

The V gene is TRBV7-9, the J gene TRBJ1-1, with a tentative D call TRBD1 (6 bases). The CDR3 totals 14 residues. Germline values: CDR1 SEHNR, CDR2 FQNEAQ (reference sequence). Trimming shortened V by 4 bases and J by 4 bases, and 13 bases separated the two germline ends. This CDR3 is CASSWRTEGTEAFF. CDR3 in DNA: TGTGCCAGCAGCTGGAGGACAGAGGGCACTGAAGCTTTCTTT.

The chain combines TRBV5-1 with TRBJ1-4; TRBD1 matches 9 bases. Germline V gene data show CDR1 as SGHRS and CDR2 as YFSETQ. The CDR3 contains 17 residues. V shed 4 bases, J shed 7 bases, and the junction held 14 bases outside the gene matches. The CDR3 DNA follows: TGCGCCAGCAGCCCCCCGGGACAGGGTAATTTACCTGAAAAACTGTTTTTT. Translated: CASSPPGQGNLPEKLFF.

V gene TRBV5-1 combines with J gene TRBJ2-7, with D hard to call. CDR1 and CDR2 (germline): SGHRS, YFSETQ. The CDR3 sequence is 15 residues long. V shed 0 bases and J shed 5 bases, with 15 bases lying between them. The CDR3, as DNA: TGCGCCAGCAGCTTGGCCACGAACGCGTTGGACGAGCAGTACTTC. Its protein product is CASSLATNALDEQYF.

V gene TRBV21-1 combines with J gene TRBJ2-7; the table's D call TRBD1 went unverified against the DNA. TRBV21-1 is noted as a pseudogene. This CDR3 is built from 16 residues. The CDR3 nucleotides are TGTGCCAGCAGCTCCATCACCTGGACAGGGATGAGGGAGCAGTACTTC. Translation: CASSSITWTGMREQYF.

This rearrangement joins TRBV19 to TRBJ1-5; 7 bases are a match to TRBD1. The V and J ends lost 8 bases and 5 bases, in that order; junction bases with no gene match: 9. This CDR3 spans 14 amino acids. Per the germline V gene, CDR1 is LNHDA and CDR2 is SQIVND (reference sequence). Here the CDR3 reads CASGRQGLDQPQHF. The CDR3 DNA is TGTGCCAGTGGGAGACAGGGATTGGATCAGCCCCAGCATTTT.

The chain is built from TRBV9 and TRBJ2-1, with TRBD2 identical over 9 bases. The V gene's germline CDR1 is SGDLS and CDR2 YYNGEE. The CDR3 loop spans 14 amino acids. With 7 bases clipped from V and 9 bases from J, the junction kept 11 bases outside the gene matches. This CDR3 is CASRTGLAIGEQFF. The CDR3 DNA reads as TGTGCCAGCCGCACCGGACTAGCGATCGGTGAGCAGTTCTTC.

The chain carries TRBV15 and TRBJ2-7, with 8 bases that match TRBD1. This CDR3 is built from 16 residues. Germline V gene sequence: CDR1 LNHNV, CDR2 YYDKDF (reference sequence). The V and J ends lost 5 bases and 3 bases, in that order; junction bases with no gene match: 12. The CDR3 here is CATSPVTRTGNYEQYF. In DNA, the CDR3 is TGTGCCACCAGCCCGGTAACTAGGACAGGGAACTACGAGCAGTACTTC.

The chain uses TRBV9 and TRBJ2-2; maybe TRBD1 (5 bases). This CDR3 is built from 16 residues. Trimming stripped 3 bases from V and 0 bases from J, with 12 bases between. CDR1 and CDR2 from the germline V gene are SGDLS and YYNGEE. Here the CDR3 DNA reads TGTGCCAGCAGCGGCCCCGACAGCTCGAACACCGGGGAGCTGTTTTTT. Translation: CASSGPDSSNTGELFF. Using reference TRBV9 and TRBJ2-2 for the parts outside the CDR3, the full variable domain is DSGVTQTPKHLITATGQRVTLRCSPRSGDLSVYWYQQSLDQGLQFLIQYYNGEERAKGNILERFSAQQFPDLHSELNLSSLELGDSALYFCASSGPDSSNTGELFFGEGSRLTVL.

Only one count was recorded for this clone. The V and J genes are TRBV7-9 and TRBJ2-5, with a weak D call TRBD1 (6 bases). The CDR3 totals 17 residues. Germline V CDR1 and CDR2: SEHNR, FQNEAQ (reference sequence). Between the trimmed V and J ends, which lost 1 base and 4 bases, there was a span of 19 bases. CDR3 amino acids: CASSLVGRTEIRETQYF. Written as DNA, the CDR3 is TGTGCCAGCAGCTTAGTAGGTAGGACAGAGATTCGAGAGACCCAGTACTTC.

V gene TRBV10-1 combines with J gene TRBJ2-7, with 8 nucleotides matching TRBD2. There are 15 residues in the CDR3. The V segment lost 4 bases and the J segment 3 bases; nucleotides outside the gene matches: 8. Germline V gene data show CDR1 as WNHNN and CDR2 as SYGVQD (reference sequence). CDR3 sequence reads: CASSVSGGGFYEQYF. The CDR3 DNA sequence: TGCGCCAGCAGTGTGTCGGGAGGGGGGTTCTACGAGCAGTACTTC.

The CDR3 protein is CASSAGDREVQPQHF. The CDR3 coding sequence is TGTGCCAGCAGTGCCGGGGACAGGGAGGTACAGCCCCAGCATTTT. The chain recombines TRBV28 with TRBJ1-5; TRBD1 aligns across 9 bases. Trimming took 5 bases from V and 7 from J; bases not matched to a gene: 9. Germline CDR1 is MDHEN and CDR2 is SYDVKM. The CDR3 is made up of 15 amino acids.

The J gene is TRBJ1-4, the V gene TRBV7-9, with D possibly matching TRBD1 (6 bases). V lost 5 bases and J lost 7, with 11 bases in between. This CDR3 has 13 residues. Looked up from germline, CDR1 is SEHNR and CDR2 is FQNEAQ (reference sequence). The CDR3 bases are TGTGCCAGCAGCGGGACATTGGCTGAAAAACTGTTTTTT. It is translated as CASSGTLAEKLFF.

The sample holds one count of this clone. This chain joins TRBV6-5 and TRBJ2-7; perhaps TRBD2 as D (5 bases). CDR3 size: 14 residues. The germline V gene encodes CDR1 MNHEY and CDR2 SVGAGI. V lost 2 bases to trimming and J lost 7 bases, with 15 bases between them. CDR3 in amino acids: CASSYPAGSGEQYF. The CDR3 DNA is TGTGCCAGCAGTTACCCGGCGGGTTCGGGAGAGCAGTACTTC.

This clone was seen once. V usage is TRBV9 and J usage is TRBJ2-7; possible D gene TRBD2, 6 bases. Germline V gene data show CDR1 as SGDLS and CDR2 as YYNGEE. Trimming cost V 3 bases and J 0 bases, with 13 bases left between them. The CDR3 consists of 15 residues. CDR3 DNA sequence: TGTGCCAGCAGCGCGGGACTGGATAGCTCCTACGAGCAGTACTTC. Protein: CASSAGLDSSYEQYF. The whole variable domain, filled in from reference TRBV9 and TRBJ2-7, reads DSGVTQTPKHLITATGQRVTLRCSPRSGDLSVYWYQQSLDQGLQFLIQYYNGEERAKGNILERFSAQQFPDLHSELNLSSLELGDSALYFCASSAGLDSSYEQYFGPGTRLTVT.

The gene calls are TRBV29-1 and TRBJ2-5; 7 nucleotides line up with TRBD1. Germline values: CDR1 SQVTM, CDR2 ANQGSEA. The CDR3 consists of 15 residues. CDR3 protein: CSVNKDRPFGETQYF. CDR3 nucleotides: TGCAGTGTTAACAAGGACAGGCCGTTTGGAGAGACCCAGTACTTC. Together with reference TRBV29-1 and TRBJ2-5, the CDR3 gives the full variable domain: SAVISQKPSRDICQRGTSLTIQCQVDSQVTMMFWYRQQPGQSLTLIATANQGSEATYESGFVIDKFPISRPNLTFSTLTVSNMSPEDSSIYLCSVNKDRPFGETQYFGPGTRLLVL.

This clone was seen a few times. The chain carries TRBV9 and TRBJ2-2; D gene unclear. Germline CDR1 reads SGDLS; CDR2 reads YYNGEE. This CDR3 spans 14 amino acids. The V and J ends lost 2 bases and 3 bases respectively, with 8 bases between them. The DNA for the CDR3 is TGTGCCAGCAGCGTTATTCCGGACACCGGGGAGCTGTTTTTT. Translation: CASSVIPDTGELFF.